The 7 T cell receptor beta chains given below trace back to one sample, sequenced in a study of regulatory T cells in long-lasting Graves disease. The time point denotes: newly diagnosed GD, antithyroid drugs for less than 3 months. Extracted PBMC RNA gave rise to the TCR library. In building TCR beta libraries, iRepertoire HTBI primers were used together with Arm-PCR of CDR3 regions. A single record per CDR3 protein comes from TCRdb applying MiXCR to the multiplex PCR reads. The table lists around 360,000 distinct CDR3 sequences, 15% to 20% of them singletons, with just over 20% in the top ten. This sample was also put to use in a study of T cells in Graves' hyperthyroidism and ophthalmopathy.

Here the sequenced sample was peripheral blood mononuclear cells (PBMCs), taken at new diagnosis, from a patient treated with antithyroid drugs. The receptor source for this set is a woman aged 18-35 years with Graves disease.

This clonotype has ten or more counts. The rearrangement uses TRBV18 and TRBJ1-5; no definite D call. Looked up from germline, CDR1 is KGHSH and CDR2 is LQKENI. This CDR3 is 17 amino acids long. V was trimmed by 8 bases and J by 5 bases, leaving 25 bases between them. The CDR3 DNA reads TGTGCCAGCGCACGGTCTATCGGACGAGTACTGGATCAGCCCCAGCATTTT. It codes for CASARSIGRVLDQPQHF. The variable domain in full, with the rest retrieved from reference TRBV18 and TRBJ1-5, is NAGVMQNPRHLVRRRGQEARLRCSPMKGHSHVYWYRQLPEEGLKFMVYLQKENIIDESGMPKERFSAEFPKEGPSILRIQQVVRGDSAAYFCASARSIGRVLDQPQHFGDGTRLSIL.

The chain joins TRBV20-1 to TRBJ1-2; D perhaps matches TRBD1 (6 bases). Trimming cost V 6 bases and J 3 bases, with 17 bases left between them. This CDR3 is built from 14 residues. Germline V gives CDR1 DFQATT, CDR2 SNEGSKA (reference sequence). The CDR3 DNA follows: TGCAGTGCAGAGAAAGGGACATTCGACTATGGCTACACCTTC. Protein product: CSAEKGTFDYGYTF.

This clonotype was observed a few times. CDR3 bases: TGTGCCAGCAGTGATTTAGCGGGGTCGTACAATGAGCAGTTCTTC. It codes for CASSDLAGSYNEQFF. The rearrangement joins TRBV2 to TRBJ2-1; 8 bases agree with TRBD2. The CDR3 has 15 amino acids. V trimming: 3 bases; J trimming: 4 bases; junction bases outside the gene matches: 5. CDR1 is SNHLY and CDR2 is FYNNEI in the germline V gene.

In its sample, this clonotype was seen many times. CDR3 amino acids: CASSPSPAGHADTQYF. The CDR3 coding sequence is TGTGCCAGCAGCCCTAGTCCCGCAGGGCACGCAGATACGCAGTATTTT. The chain combines TRBV7-2 with TRBJ2-3; D is perhaps TRBD1 (5 bases). Trimming left V 5 bases short and J 4 bases short, with 19 bases between. Per germline, CDR1 SGHTA and CDR2 FQGNSA. The CDR3 consists of 16 residues.

This clonotype was detected a few times. J is TRBJ2-7 and V is TRBV3-1, with 14 bases lining up with TRBD2. The germline CDR1 and CDR2 sequences are LGHDT and YNNKEL (reference sequence). This CDR3 spans 15 amino acids. V trimming: 5 bases; J trimming: 7 bases; junction bases outside the gene matches: 7. CDR3 sequence reads: CASSYGLAGGGEQYF. In DNA form, the CDR3 reads TGTGCCAGCAGCTACGGACTAGCGGGAGGAGGTGAGCAGTACTTC.

This clonotype was observed a single time. The gene calls are TRBV7-2 and TRBJ2-3; D is ambiguous. V lost 4 bases, J lost 2 bases, and 13 bases lay in between. The CDR3 totals 15 residues. CDR1 and CDR2 (germline): SGHTA, FQGNSA. In DNA, the CDR3 is TGTGCCAGCAGCTCCTGGACCCGCACCACAGATACGCAGTATTTT. It is translated as CASSSWTRTTDTQYF.

This clonotype was counted at least ten times. V is TRBV3-1 and J is TRBJ2-6; the D is unclear. Trimming removed 3 bases from V and 1 base from J, with 4 bases in between. CDR1 and CDR2 from the germline V gene are LGHDT and YNNKEL (reference sequence). The CDR3 extends over 14 amino acids. The CDR3 DNA follows: TGTGCCAGCAGCCAGGAGTCTGGGGCCAACGTCCTGACTTTC. It codes for CASSQESGANVLTF.